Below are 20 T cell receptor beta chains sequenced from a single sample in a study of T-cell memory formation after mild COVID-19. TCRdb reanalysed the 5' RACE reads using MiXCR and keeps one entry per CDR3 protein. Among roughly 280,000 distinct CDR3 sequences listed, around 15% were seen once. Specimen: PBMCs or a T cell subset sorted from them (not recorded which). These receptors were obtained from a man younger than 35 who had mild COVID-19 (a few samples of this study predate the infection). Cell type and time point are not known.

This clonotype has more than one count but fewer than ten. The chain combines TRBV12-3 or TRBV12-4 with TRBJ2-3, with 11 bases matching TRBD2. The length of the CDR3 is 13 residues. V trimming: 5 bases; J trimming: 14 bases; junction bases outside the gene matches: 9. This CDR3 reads CASSPPSGGLPYF. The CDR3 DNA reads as TGTGCCAGCAGTCCGCCTAGCGGGGGGCTCCCGTATTTT.

The CDR3 coding sequence is TGCAGTGCTACAATATCCGGGCCGGGAGAGACCCAGTACTTC. Its translation is CSATISGPGETQYF. This rearrangement joins TRBV20-1 to TRBJ2-5; no clear D. The ends were cut back, 4 bases at V and 4 bases at J, with 16 bases in the middle. Looked up from germline, CDR1 is DFQATT and CDR2 is SNEGSKA (reference sequence). This CDR3 spans 14 amino acids.

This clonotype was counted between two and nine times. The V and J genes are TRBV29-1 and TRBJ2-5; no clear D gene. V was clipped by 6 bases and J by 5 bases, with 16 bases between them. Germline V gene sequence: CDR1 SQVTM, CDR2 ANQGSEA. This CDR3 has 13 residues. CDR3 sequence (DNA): TGCAGCGTCGAGATCGGCCGGTGGGAGACCCAGTACTTC. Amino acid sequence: CSVEIGRWETQYF.

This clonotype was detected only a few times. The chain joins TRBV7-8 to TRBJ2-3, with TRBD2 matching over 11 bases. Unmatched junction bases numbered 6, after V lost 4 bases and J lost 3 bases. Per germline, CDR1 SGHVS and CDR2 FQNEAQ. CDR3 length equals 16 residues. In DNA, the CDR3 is TGTGCCAGCAGCTCTAGTGGACTAGCGGGTACAGATACGCAGTATTTT. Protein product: CASSSSGLAGTDTQYF.

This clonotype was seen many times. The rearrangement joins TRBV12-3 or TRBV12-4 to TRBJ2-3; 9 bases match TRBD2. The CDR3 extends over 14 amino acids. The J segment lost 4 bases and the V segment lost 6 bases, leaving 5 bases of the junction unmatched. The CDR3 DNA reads TGTGCCAGCAGCCTTAGCGGGGGATCAGATACGCAGTATTTT. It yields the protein CASSLSGGSDTQYF.

The CDR3 is CASSQDAGVNYGYTF. CDR3 bases: TGCGCCAGCAGCCAAGACGCGGGGGTTAACTATGGCTACACCTTC. The rearrangement joins TRBV4-3 to TRBJ1-2, with D tentatively TRBD1 (5 bases). Trimming cost V 0 bases and J 1 base, with 9 bases left between them. The CDR3 extends over 15 amino acids. Per the germline V gene, CDR1 is LGHNA and CDR2 is YSLEER.

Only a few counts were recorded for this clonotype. The CDR3 protein is CASTTSGGAYGELFF. As DNA, the CDR3 is TGTGCCAGCACCACCAGCGGGGGGGCGTACGGGGAGCTGTTTTTT. The chain joins TRBV7-2 to TRBJ2-2, with 10 bases identical to TRBD2. CDR1 is SGHTA, CDR2 FQGNSA, per germline. This CDR3 contains 15 residues. After removal of 7 bases from V and 7 bases from J, the junction contained 9 bases not matched to a gene.

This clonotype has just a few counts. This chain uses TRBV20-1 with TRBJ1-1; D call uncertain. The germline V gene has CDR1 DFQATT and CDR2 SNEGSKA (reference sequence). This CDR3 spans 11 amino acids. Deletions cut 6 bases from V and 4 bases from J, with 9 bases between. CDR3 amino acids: CSAPIGTEAFF. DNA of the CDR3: TGCAGTGCCCCCATAGGCACTGAAGCTTTCTTT.

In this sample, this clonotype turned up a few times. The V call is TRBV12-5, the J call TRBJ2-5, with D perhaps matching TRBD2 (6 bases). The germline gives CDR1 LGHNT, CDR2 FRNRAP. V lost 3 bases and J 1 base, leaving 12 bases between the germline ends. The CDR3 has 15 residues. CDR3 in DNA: TGTGCTAGTGGTTTTAGGCTAGCGACCCAAGAGACCCAGTACTTC. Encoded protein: CASGFRLATQETQYF.

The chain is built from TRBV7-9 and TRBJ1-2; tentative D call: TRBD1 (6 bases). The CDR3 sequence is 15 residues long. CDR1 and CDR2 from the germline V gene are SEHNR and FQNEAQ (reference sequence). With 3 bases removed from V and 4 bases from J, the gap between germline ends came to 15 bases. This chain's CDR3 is CASSLPGGKGYGYTF. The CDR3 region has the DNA TGTGCCAGCAGCTTGCCGGGGGGCAAAGGCTATGGCTACACCTTC.

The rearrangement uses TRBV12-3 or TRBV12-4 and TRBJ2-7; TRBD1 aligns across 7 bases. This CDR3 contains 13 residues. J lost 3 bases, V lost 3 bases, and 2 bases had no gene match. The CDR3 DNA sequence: TGTGCCAGCAGTTTTAACAGGGGCTACGAGCAGTACTTC. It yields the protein CASSFNRGYEQYF.

The CDR3 DNA reads as TGCAGTGCTAGTTCGTGGCCTGCCCAAGAGACCCAGTACTTC. Translating gives CSASSWPAQETQYF. The rearrangement joins TRBV20-1 to TRBJ2-5; D unclear. CDR3 length: 14 amino acids. The germline V and J ends were trimmed by 3 bases and 1 base, with 12 bases remaining between them. CDR1 and CDR2 (germline): DFQATT, SNEGSKA (reference sequence).

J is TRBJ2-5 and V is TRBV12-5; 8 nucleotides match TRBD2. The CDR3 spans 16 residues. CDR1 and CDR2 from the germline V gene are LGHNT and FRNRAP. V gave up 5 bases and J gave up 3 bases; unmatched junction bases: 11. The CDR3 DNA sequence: TGTGCTAGTGGTCCTTCGGTGGAGCGGGGGAAAGAGACCCAGTACTTC. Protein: CASGPSVERGKETQYF.

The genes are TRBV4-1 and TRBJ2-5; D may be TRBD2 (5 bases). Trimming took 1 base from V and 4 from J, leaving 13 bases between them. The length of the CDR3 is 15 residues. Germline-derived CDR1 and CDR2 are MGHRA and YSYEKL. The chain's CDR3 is CASSQGRPPGETQYF. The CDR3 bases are TGCGCCAGCAGCCAAGGGAGGCCCCCCGGAGAGACCCAGTACTTC.

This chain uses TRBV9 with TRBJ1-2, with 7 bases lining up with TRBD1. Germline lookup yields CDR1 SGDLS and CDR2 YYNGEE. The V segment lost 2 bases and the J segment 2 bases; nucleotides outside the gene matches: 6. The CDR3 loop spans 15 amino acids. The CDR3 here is CASSVYLTGNYGYTF. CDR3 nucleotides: TGTGCCAGCAGCGTGTACCTGACAGGGAACTATGGCTACACCTTC.

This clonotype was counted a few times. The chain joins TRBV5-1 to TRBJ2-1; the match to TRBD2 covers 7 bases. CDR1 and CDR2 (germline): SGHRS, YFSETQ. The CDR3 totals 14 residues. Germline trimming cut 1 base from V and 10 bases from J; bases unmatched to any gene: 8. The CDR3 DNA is TGCGCCAGCAGCTTGCCTAGCGGCATTGGGGAGCAGTTCTTC. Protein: CASSLPSGIGEQFF. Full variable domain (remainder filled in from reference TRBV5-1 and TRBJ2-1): KAGVTQTPRYLIKTRGQQVTLSCSPISGHRSVSWYQQTPGQGLQFLFEYFSETQRNKGNFPGRFSGRQFSNSRSEMNVSTLELGDSALYLCASSLPSGIGEQFFGPGTRLTVL.

The CDR3 sequence is CAITGTGGADTQYF. Here the CDR3 DNA reads TGTGCCATCACCGGGACAGGGGGCGCAGATACGCAGTATTTT. This chain connects TRBV10-3 to TRBJ2-3; 12 bases align to TRBD1. CDR1 and CDR2 (germline): ENHRY, SYGVKD. There are 14 residues in the CDR3. After removal of 7 bases from V and 4 bases from J, the junction contained 3 bases not matched to a gene.

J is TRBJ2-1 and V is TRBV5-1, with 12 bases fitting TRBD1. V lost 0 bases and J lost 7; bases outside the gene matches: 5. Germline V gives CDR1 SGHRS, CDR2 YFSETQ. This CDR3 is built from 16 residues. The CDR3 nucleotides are TGCGCCAGCAGCTTGGAGGGGACAGGGGGCTTAAATGAGCAGTTCTTC. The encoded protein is CASSLEGTGGLNEQFF.

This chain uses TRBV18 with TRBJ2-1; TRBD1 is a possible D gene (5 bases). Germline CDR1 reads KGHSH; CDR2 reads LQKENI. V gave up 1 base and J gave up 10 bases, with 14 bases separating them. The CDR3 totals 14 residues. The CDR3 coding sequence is TGTGCCAGCTCACCACAGGGGTCGGCGGAGGAGCAGTTCTTC. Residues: CASSPQGSAEEQFF.

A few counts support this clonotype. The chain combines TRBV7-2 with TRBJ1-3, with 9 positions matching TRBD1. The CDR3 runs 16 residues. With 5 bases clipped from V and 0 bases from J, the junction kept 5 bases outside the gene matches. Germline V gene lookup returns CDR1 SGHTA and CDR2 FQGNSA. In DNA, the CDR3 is TGTGCCAGCAGCCACAAGGACAGGGGCTCTGGAAACACCATATATTTT. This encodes CASSHKDRGSGNTIYF.